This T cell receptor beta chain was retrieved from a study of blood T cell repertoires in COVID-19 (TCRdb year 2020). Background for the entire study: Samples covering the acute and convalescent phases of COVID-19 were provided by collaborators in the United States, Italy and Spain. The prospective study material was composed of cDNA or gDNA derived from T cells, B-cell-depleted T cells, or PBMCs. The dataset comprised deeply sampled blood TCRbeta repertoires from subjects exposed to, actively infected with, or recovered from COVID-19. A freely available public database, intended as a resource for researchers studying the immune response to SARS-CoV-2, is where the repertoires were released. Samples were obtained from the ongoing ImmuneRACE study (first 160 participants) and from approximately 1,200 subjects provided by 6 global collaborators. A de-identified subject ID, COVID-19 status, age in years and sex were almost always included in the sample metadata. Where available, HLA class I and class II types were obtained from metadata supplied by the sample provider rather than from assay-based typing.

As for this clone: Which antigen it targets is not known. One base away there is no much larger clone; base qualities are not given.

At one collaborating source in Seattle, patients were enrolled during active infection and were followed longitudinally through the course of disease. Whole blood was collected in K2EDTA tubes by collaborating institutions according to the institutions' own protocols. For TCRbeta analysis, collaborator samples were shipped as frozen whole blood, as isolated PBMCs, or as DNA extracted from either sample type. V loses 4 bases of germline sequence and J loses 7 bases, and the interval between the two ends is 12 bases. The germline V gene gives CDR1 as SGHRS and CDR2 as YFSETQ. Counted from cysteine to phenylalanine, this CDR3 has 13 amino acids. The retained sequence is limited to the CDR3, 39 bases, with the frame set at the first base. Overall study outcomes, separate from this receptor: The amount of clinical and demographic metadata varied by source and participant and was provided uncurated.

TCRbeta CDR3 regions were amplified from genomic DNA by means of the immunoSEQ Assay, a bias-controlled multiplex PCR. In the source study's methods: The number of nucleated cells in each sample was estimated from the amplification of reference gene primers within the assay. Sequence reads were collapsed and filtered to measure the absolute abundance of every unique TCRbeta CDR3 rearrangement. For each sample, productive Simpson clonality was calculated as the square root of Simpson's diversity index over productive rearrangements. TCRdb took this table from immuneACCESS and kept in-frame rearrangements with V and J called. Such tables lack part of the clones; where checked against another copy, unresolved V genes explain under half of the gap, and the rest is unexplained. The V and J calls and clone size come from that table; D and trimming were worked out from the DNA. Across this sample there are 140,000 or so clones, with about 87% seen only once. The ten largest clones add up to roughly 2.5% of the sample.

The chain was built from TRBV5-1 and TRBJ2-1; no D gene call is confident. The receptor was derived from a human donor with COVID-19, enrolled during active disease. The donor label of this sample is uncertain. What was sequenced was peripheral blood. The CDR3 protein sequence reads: CASSALQSNEQFF. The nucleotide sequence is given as TGCGCCAGCAGCGCGCTCCAATCAAATGAGCAGTTCTTC.